This entry concerns a single T cell receptor (beta chain). One end of the junction fails to match germline, which may point to a read error. This sample is drawn from a study of blood T cell repertoires in COVID-19. On the study more broadly: From the United States, Italy and Spain came samples of acute and convalescent COVID-19. The cDNA or gDNA used as material had been derived from T cells, B-cell-depleted T cells, or PBMCs.

This CDR3 is 16 amino acids long. The germline V gene encodes CDR1 SNHLY and CDR2 FYNNEI. Methods used by the authors: Estimation of nucleated cell counts was performed using reference gene primer amplification. TCRdb keeps only in-frame clones here, not all; method: immunoSEQ multiplex PCR. V and J calls and clone size are those listed in that table; D and trimming were worked out from the DNA. The sample consists of tens of thousands of clones, approximately 90% of them appearing once. The clonotype was recovered from a woman older than 75 with acute or convalescent COVID-19. V is TRBV2 and J is TRBJ2-2, with D unresolved. The sample taken for sequencing was peripheral blood. CDR3 loop: CASSKASGRHTGELFF. CDR3 nucleotide sequence: TGTGCCAGCAGTAAAGCTTCGGGTCGACACACCGGGGAGCTGTTTTTT.